This T cell receptor beta chain was observed in a study of blood T cell repertoires in COVID-19. Study background: COVID-19 samples, acute and convalescent, were from the United States, Italy and Spain.

Trimming at V came to 8 bases and at J to 7 bases, leaving 8 bases not matched to a gene. The germline V gene encodes CDR1 SQVTM and CDR2 ANQGSEA. This CDR3 region has 12 residues. Generated by immunoSEQ multiplex PCR, the TCRdb table keeps only in-frame clones and is missing some. Among approximately 110,000 clones listed, around 86% were seen once. The specimen sequenced was peripheral blood. The TCR was taken from a man between 35 and 55 years old with acute or convalescent COVID-19. V and J are TRBV29-1 and TRBJ1-2; 9 positions match TRBD1. DNA for the CDR3: TGCAGCACCGAACAGGGGGCGGGTGGCTACACCTTC. Its translation: CSTEQGAGGYTF. Drawing the rest from reference TRBV29-1 and TRBJ1-2, the complete variable domain is SAVISQKPSRDICQRGTSLTIQCQVDSQVTMMFWYRQQPGQSLTLIATANQGSEATYESGFVIDKFPISRPNLTFSTLTVSNMSPEDSSIYLCSTEQGAGGYTFGSGTRLTVV.